A selection of T cell receptor beta chains follows, all from one sample in a study of cytomegalovirus exposure and HLA in healthy donors. The data were produced by immunoSEQ multiplex PCR, yet TCRdb's version contains in-frame clones alone and is incomplete. The sample lists 170,000 or so clones, roughly 84% occurring once. The sample was PBMCs. Receptors were obtained from a woman between 18 and 30 years old in good health and CMV-seropositive. Both conserved end residues are part of each CDR3. The order of the fields is CDR3 protein, CDR3 DNA, V gene, clone size, J gene, D gene. D genes are given only for firm matches. Clone size is stated in some rows and not others, as once, few, many or a class when expanded.

CDR3 protein: CASSNYYEQYF; CDR3 DNA: TGTGCCAGCAGCAACTACTACGAGCAGTACTTC; V gene: TRBV28; clone size: once; J gene: TRBJ2-7; D gene: .
CDR3 protein: CASSTRLAGELFF; CDR3 DNA: TGTGCCAGCAGTACGCGACTAGCGGGGGAGCTGTTTTTT; V gene: TRBV27; clone size: .; J gene: TRBJ2-2; D gene: TRBD2
CDR3 protein: CSARTGVDYTF; CDR3 DNA: TGCAGTGCCCGGACAGGGGTAGACTACACCTTC; V gene: TRBV20-1; clone size: .; J gene: TRBJ1-2; D gene: TRBD1
CDR3 protein: CASSFRGGHTDTQYF; CDR3 DNA: TGTGCCAGCAGCTTCCGCGGGGGGCACACAGATACGCAGTATTTT; V gene: TRBV7-2; clone size: .; J gene: TRBJ2-3; D gene: TRBD2
CDR3 protein: CASSLSSSEQFF; CDR3 DNA: TGTGCCAGCAGCTTGTCTTCGTCTGAGCAGTTCTTC; V gene: TRBV5-4; clone size: .; J gene: TRBJ2-1; D gene: .
CDR3 protein: CASTKAGTSFDEQYF; CDR3 DNA: TGTGCCAGCACCAAAGCCGGGACTAGCTTCGACGAGCAGTACTTC; V gene: TRBV7-2; clone size: .; J gene: TRBJ2-7; D gene: TRBD2
CDR3 protein: CASSKVWSLGPQHF; CDR3 DNA: TGTGCCAGCAGCAAAGTGTGGTCCCTGGGCCCCCAGCATTTT; V gene: TRBV21-1; clone size: .; J gene: TRBJ1-5; D gene: .
CDR3 protein: CASSASYEQYF; CDR3 DNA: TGTGCCAGCAGTGCGTCTTACGAGCAGTACTTC; V gene: TRBV6-5; clone size: .; J gene: TRBJ2-7; D gene: .
CDR3 protein: CASSEGTGVGVEQFF; CDR3 DNA: TGTGCCAGCAGTGAGGGGACAGGGGTAGGCGTTGAGCAGTTCTTC; V gene: TRBV25-1; clone size: .; J gene: TRBJ2-1; D gene: TRBD1
CDR3 protein: CASSGSGRQGGYTF; CDR3 DNA: TGTGCCAGCAGTGGATCGGGGAGACAGGGTGGCTACACCTTC; V gene: TRBV6-1; clone size: .; J gene: TRBJ1-2; D gene: TRBD1
CDR3 protein: CASSPPGQGDYGYTF; CDR3 DNA: TGTGCCAGCTCACCACCGGGACAGGGGGACTATGGCTACACCTTC; V gene: TRBV18; clone size: once; J gene: TRBJ1-2; D gene: TRBD1
CDR3 protein: CASSYLSNQPQHF; CDR3 DNA: TGTGCCAGTAGTTACCTAAGCAATCAGCCCCAGCATTTT; V gene: TRBV19; clone size: .; J gene: TRBJ1-5; D gene: .
CDR3 protein: CASSLGATGTYTF; CDR3 DNA: TGTGCCAGCAGCTTAGGGGCAACAGGTACCTACACCTTC; V gene: TRBV11-2; clone size: few; J gene: TRBJ1-2; D gene: .
CDR3 protein: CASSPGGSTNEKLFF; CDR3 DNA: TGTGCCAGCAGTCCGGGGGGCTCAACTAATGAAAAACTGTTTTTT; V gene: TRBV6-5; clone size: .; J gene: TRBJ1-4; D gene: .
CDR3 protein: CASSQDGGDRKSYNSPLHF; CDR3 DNA: TGCGCCAGCAGCCAAGATGGGGGGGATAGGAAATCCTATAATTCACCCCTCCACTTT; V gene: TRBV4-1; clone size: .; J gene: TRBJ1-6; D gene: .
CDR3 protein: CASIRDREREEKLFF; CDR3 DNA: TGTGCCAGCATCCGGGACAGGGAGCGGGAGGAAAAACTGTTTTTT; V gene: TRBV2; clone size: .; J gene: TRBJ1-4; D gene: TRBD1
CDR3 protein: CASRGQQVLNTEAFF; CDR3 DNA: TGTGCCAGCAGAGGCCAACAGGTGCTGAACACTGAAGCTTTCTTT; V gene: TRBV2; clone size: .; J gene: TRBJ1-1; D gene: .
CDR3 protein: CASSYSMVGDDQPQHF; CDR3 DNA: TGTGCCAGCAGTTACTCGATGGTAGGAGATGACCAGCCCCAGCATTTT; V gene: TRBV6-6; clone size: .; J gene: TRBJ1-5; D gene: .
CDR3 protein: CASSLGQSGSPLHF; CDR3 DNA: TGTGCCAGCTCCCTCGGACAGTCGGGTTCACCCCTCCACTTT; V gene: TRBV18; clone size: once; J gene: TRBJ1-6; D gene: .
CDR3 protein: CASSQDSPLAPRETQYF; CDR3 DNA: TGTGCCAGCAGCCAAGATTCCCCCCTAGCGCCGAGGGAGACCCAGTACTTC; V gene: TRBV4-2; clone size: .; J gene: TRBJ2-5; D gene: .
CDR3 protein: CASSLVGGQATDTQYF; CDR3 DNA: TGCGCCAGCAGCTTGGTAGGGGGACAGGCCACAGATACGCAGTATTTT; V gene: TRBV5-1; clone size: .; J gene: TRBJ2-3; D gene: TRBD1
CDR3 protein: CASSPSENTEAFF; CDR3 DNA: TGTGCCAGCAGCCCCAGCGAGAACACTGAAGCTTTCTTT; V gene: TRBV6-5; clone size: few; J gene: TRBJ1-1; D gene: .
CDR3 protein: CSVEGDSYGYTF; CDR3 DNA: TGCAGCGTTGAGGGCGACAGTTATGGCTACACCTTC; V gene: TRBV29-1; clone size: .; J gene: TRBJ1-2; D gene: .
CDR3 protein: CASPIPHPSGNTIYF; CDR3 DNA: TGTGCCAGCCCTATTCCGCACCCCTCTGGAAACACCATATATTTT; V gene: TRBV6-1; clone size: .; J gene: TRBJ1-3; D gene: .
CDR3 protein: CASSLPSGGTDTQYF; CDR3 DNA: TGCGCCAGCAGCTTGCCTAGCGGGGGGACAGATACGCAGTATTTT; V gene: TRBV5-1; clone size: .; J gene: TRBJ2-3; D gene: TRBD2
CDR3 protein: CASSWTAEWTEAFF; CDR3 DNA: TGCGCCAGCAGCTGGACAGCCGAGTGGACTGAAGCTTTCTTT; V gene: TRBV5-1; clone size: once; J gene: TRBJ1-1; D gene: .
CDR3 protein: CASSLWTDQPQHF; CDR3 DNA: TGTGCCAGCAGTTTATGGACAGATCAGCCCCAGCATTTT; V gene: TRBV27; clone size: .; J gene: TRBJ1-5; D gene: .
CDR3 protein: CASSPRGGAANTEAFF; CDR3 DNA: TGTGCCAGTAGTCCCCGGGGGGGGGCAGCGAACACTGAAGCTTTCTTT; V gene: TRBV19; clone size: .; J gene: TRBJ1-1; D gene: .
CDR3 protein: CASMAGDRDYGYTF; CDR3 DNA: TGTGCCAGTATGGCGGGTGACAGGGACTATGGCTACACCTTC; V gene: TRBV19; clone size: .; J gene: TRBJ1-2; D gene: TRBD1
CDR3 protein: CASSVPREGDLGNTEAFF; CDR3 DNA: TGTGCCAGCAGCGTCCCTAGGGAGGGGGATCTTGGGAACACTGAAGCTTTCTTT; V gene: TRBV9; clone size: .; J gene: TRBJ1-1; D gene: .
CDR3 protein: CASSLAEEETQYF; CDR3 DNA: TGCGCCAGCAGCTTGGCCGAAGAGGAGACCCAGTACTTC; V gene: TRBV5-1; clone size: few; J gene: TRBJ2-5; D gene: .
CDR3 protein: CASSSETGINSPLHF; CDR3 DNA: TGCGCCAGCAGCTCTGAGACAGGAATTAATTCACCCCTCCACTTT; V gene: TRBV4-3; clone size: .; J gene: TRBJ1-6; D gene: .
CDR3 protein: CASSDQGVGEQYF; CDR3 DNA: TGTGCCAGCAGTGACCAGGGTGTTGGCGAGCAGTACTTC; V gene: TRBV27; clone size: .; J gene: TRBJ2-7; D gene: .
CDR3 protein: CSAQGQGNTGELFF; CDR3 DNA: TGCAGCGCGCAGGGACAGGGGAACACCGGGGAGCTGTTTTTT; V gene: TRBV29-1; clone size: .; J gene: TRBJ2-2; D gene: TRBD1
CDR3 protein: CASSLAGDYGYTF; CDR3 DNA: TGTGCCAGCAGCTTAGCAGGGGATTATGGCTACACCTTC; V gene: TRBV7-2; clone size: .; J gene: TRBJ1-2; D gene: .
CDR3 protein: CASSQIATVLTEAFF; CDR3 DNA: TGTGCCAGCAGCCAGATAGCGACCGTCCTGACTGAAGCTTTCTTT; V gene: TRBV5-6; clone size: once; J gene: TRBJ1-1; D gene: .
CDR3 protein: CASSPRTGYGPYEQYF; CDR3 DNA: TGTGCCAGCAGCCCAAGAACAGGGTATGGTCCTTACGAGCAGTACTTC; V gene: TRBV7-2; clone size: once; J gene: TRBJ2-7; D gene: .
CDR3 protein: CASSLRRHYGYTF; CDR3 DNA: TGTGCCAGCAGCTTAAGGAGACACTATGGCTACACCTTC; V gene: TRBV5-8; clone size: .; J gene: TRBJ1-2; D gene: .
CDR3 protein: CASSSTGQTGYTF; CDR3 DNA: TGTGCCAGCAGCTCCACCGGACAGACTGGCTACACCTTC; V gene: TRBV11-2; clone size: .; J gene: TRBJ1-2; D gene: .
CDR3 protein: CASSQDGGLAGAPRDTQYF; CDR3 DNA: TGCGCCAGCAGCCAAGACGGGGGGCTAGCGGGGGCCCCACGGGATACGCAGTATTTT; V gene: TRBV4-1; clone size: .; J gene: TRBJ2-3; D gene: TRBD2
CDR3 protein: CASRTGGRAEAFF; CDR3 DNA: TGTGCCAGCAGGACAGGGGGCCGGGCTGAAGCTTTCTTT; V gene: TRBV2; clone size: .; J gene: TRBJ1-1; D gene: TRBD1
CDR3 protein: CASDGGTNYGYTF; CDR3 DNA: TGTGCCAGCGACGGGGGGACCAACTATGGCTACACCTTC; V gene: TRBV28; clone size: .; J gene: TRBJ1-2; D gene: .
CDR3 protein: CASSEQGRGGNTIYF; CDR3 DNA: TGTGCCAGCAGTGAACAGGGCCGTGGAGGAAACACCATATATTTT; V gene: TRBV6-1; clone size: .; J gene: TRBJ1-3; D gene: .
CDR3 protein: CASSPGTSGGLNEQFF; CDR3 DNA: TGTGCCAGCAGTCCCGGGACTAGCGGGGGCCTCAATGAGCAGTTCTTC; V gene: TRBV25-1; clone size: .; J gene: TRBJ2-1; D gene: TRBD2
CDR3 protein: CASLQGRVYNEQFF; CDR3 DNA: TGTGCCAGCCTTCAGGGGCGGGTCTACAATGAGCAGTTCTTC; V gene: TRBV6-4; clone size: .; J gene: TRBJ2-1; D gene: .
CDR3 protein: CATSTTDRGGEAFF; CDR3 DNA: TGTGCCACCAGCACCACCGACAGGGGTGGTGAAGCTTTCTTT; V gene: TRBV15; clone size: .; J gene: TRBJ1-1; D gene: TRBD1